This T cell receptor beta chain was sequenced for a study of CD8 T cell repertoires and HIV-1 epitope variants. As for the study in general: Twenty-five autologous and known Gag and Nef epitope variant peptides each stimulated T cells separately. Tested: three Gag epitope families, Nef HW9 and YT9.

Per germline, CDR1 PRHDT and CDR2 FYEKMQ (reference sequence). CDR3 size: 13 residues. The V end was cut by 8 bases, the J end by 4 bases, with 14 bases between. Produced via immunoSEQ multiplex PCR; TCRdb's table is partial and in-frame only. This sample has 4,500 to 6,500 clones, with about 65% found just once. General observations from the study: Six of nine antigen-specific clonotypes appeared cross-reactive to autologous or escape variants.

To note about this clone: Its antigen is not identified.

The sequencing sample was made of cultured CD8+ T cells derived from PBMCs. This chain uses TRBV13 with TRBJ1-1, with D possibly matching TRBD1 (6 bases). This receptor was obtained from a male donor with HIV. CDR3 amino acids: CASGGGRGTEAFF. The DNA of the CDR3 is TGTGCCAGCGGGGGGGGGCGCGGCACTGAAGCTTTCTTT.